This T cell receptor (beta chain) derives from a study of PD-L1 blockade in urothelial cancer. In the study overall: Patients' atezolizumab regimen, 1,200 mg intravenously every 3 weeks, began around 2014. T cell content in blood samples showed a median of about 150,000.

The sample's time point: pretreatment peripheral blood. The V end was cut by 0 bases, the J end by 5 bases, with 13 bases between. This CDR3 has 15 residues. Germline V gene data show CDR1 as MNHEY and CDR2 as SVGAGI. PCRs each included synthetic TCR analog templates spiked in. The protocol was immunoSEQ multiplex PCR, while the TCRdb copy is restricted to in-frame clones and leaves out a portion. The data hold around 79,000 clones, with over 80% observed a single time. The rearrangement links TRBV6-5 to TRBJ1-1, with D possibly being TRBD1 (5 bases). The source was PBMCs, collected around atezolizumab (anti-PD-L1) treatment. This TCR was sampled from a middle-aged man with urothelial cancer. The CDR3 region is CASSYSRQGGTEAFF. The DNA of the CDR3 is TGTGCCAGCAGTTACTCGAGGCAGGGAGGTACTGAAGCTTTCTTT.